This record looks at one T cell receptor beta chain sequence and its context. Its antigen target is currently unknown. The input lacks base qualities; no much larger clone sits a single base away. In light of the paper, this sample's time point label describes: peripheral blood 12 weeks after first pembrolizumab dose. Mismatch repair deficiency was established in every enrolled patient by polymerase chain reaction or immunohistochemistry. A few patients who responded to pembrolizumab therapy underwent TCR sequencing. The phase II trial prospectively tested pembrolizumab PD-1 blockade in advanced mismatch repair-deficient cancers regardless of tissue of origin. Peripheral blood T cell samples were collected serially, before PD-1 blockade began and at several time points afterward. Blood sampling times were expressed in weeks after the first pembrolizumab dose. The data originate from a study of PD-1 blockade in mismatch repair-deficient tumors (dated by TCRdb to about 2017). At the level of the whole study: Between late 2013 and 2016, the trial enrolled 80 to 95 consecutive patients with 11 to 12 types of mismatch repair-deficient cancer, all of whom had received prior treatment and were progressing. Tumor-associated T cell clones were tracked in the peripheral blood of patients responding to PD-1 blockade by deep sequencing of TCR CDR3 regions.

Libraries were made using the immunoSEQ multiplex PCR assay. This is the immuneACCESS table as TCRdb keeps it, with only in-frame sequences that have V and J called. A part of the clones is gone; compared with another copy, unresolved V genes explain less than half, and the rest is unexplained. In this sample the table shows tens of thousands of clones, roughly 80% of which occur a single time. Under 3% of the sample is in the top ten clones. Study-level results and caveats: Clones residing in the tumor, which were often undetectable in blood before treatment, expanded quickly after pembrolizumab and then contracted, generally before radiologic responses.

This sample comprised peripheral blood, obtained 12 weeks after starting pembrolizumab. The receptor comes from an adult with mismatch repair-deficient cancer.

The CDR3 protein is CASSLRTGRDQPQHF. The sequence in DNA is TGTGCCAGCAGCCTCCGGACAGGGAGGGATCAGCCCCAGCATTTT. The rearrangement combines TRBV7-2 with TRBJ1-5; 8 nucleotides in the junction match TRBD1. Based on the germline V gene, the CDR1 and CDR2 sequences are SGHTA and FQGNSA. V ends up 5 bases short and J 5 bases short, with an unmatched junction base count of 8. Spanning cysteine to phenylalanine, the CDR3 consists of 15 amino acids. CDR3 DNA only is kept here, 45 bases in frame from base 1.